Shown below are 22 T cell receptor beta chains from a single sample sequenced in a study of post-analysis software for immune sequencing data. Overall study findings and caveats: Controls showed lower frequencies than patients for 4 or 5 TRBV segments, and TRBV5-6, TRBV5-1 and TRBV20-1 were among these.

Antigen specificity for these receptors is unknown. Researchers reported that TCR beta cDNA libraries carried unique molecular identifiers. TCRdb reprocessed the PCR reads via MiXCR and lists one record per CDR3 protein. Among about 200,000 distinct CDR3 sequences listed, roughly 28% were seen once. Sequencing was performed on blood. The receptors come from a girl aged 2-17 years with multiple sclerosis.

On this clonotype itself: Lacking the conserved final phenylalanine or tryptophan, this CDR3 likely reflects a read error. This sequence joins TRBV5-1 and TRBJ2-1; weak D call: TRBD1 (6 bases). CDR3 length: 15 residues. The germline gives CDR1 SGHRS, CDR2 YFSETQ. The germline V and J ends were trimmed by 0 bases and 3 bases, with 10 bases remaining between them. CDR3 sequence reads: CASSLGTALYNEQFC. The CDR3 bases are TGCGCCAGCAGCTTGGGGACAGCCCTCTACAATGAGCAGTTCTGC.

This clonotype was found many times. The rearrangement joins TRBV10-2 to TRBJ2-1; D may correspond to TRBD1 or TRBD2 (11 bases each). V dropped 6 bases and J dropped 3 bases, with 24 bases sitting between them. This CDR3 comprises 18 residues. Germline CDR1 reads WSHSY; CDR2 reads SAAADI. The CDR3 sequence is CASRPGQGGLAVYNEQFF. Here the CDR3 DNA reads TGCGCCAGCAGACCGGGACAGGGGGGACTAGCGGTCTACAATGAGCAGTTCTTC.

The sample holds one count of this clonotype. V is TRBV7-9 and J is TRBJ1-1; D possibly corresponds to TRBD1 (6 bases). The CDR3 runs to 13 residues. In germline, CDR1 is SEHNR, CDR2 FQNEAQ (reference sequence). V was pared by 5 bases and J by 4 bases, with 11 bases between. CDR3: CASSGTPSTEAFF. CDR3 DNA: TGTGCCAGCAGCGGGACACCGTCCACTGAAGCTTTCTTT.

This clonotype came up many times. This chain uses TRBV4-1 with TRBJ2-7; 10 bases agree with TRBD2. Looked up from germline, CDR1 is MGHRA and CDR2 is YSYEKL. The CDR3 has 17 residues. V lost 1 base, J lost 0 bases, and 6 bases stayed unmatched. The CDR3 nucleotides read TGCGCCAGCAGCCAAGCACAGCGGGGGGGCCGCTCCTACGAGCAGTACTTC. It translates to CASSQAQRGGRSYEQYF.

The chain employs TRBV20-1 and TRBJ2-5; 7 nucleotides match TRBD2. The germline V gene encodes CDR1 DFQATT and CDR2 SNEGSKA (reference sequence). The J segment lost 5 bases and the V segment lost 1 base, leaving 10 bases of the junction unmatched. The CDR3 covers 15 residues. In nucleotides, the CDR3 is TGCAGTGCTAGAGGTCAGGCGGGGGTAATGGAGACCCAGTACTTC. It is translated as CSARGQAGVMETQYF.

This clonotype was picked up many times. This chain connects TRBV10-3 to TRBJ2-5, with 9 bases lining up with TRBD2. From germline, CDR1 is ENHRY and CDR2 SYGVKD. The junction had 3 bases not matched to a gene; V was cut back by 6 bases and J by 1 base. The length of the CDR3 is 14 residues. In nucleotides, the CDR3 is TGTGCCATCAGCCCGACTAGCGGCCAAGAGACCCAGTACTTC. This translates into CAISPTSGQETQYF.

V is TRBV20-1 and J is TRBJ2-1; 7 bases are shared with TRBD2. J was trimmed by 5 bases and V by 6 bases; bases with no gene match: 10. Germline CDR1 reads DFQATT; CDR2 reads SNEGSKA (reference sequence). The CDR3 is 14 residues long. The CDR3 bases are TGCAGTGCGGATAGCGGGCCCGGCGACAATGAGCAGTTCTTC. This gives the protein CSADSGPGDNEQFF.

At least ten counts were recorded for this clonotype. The chain joins TRBV9 to TRBJ2-5, with 10 nucleotides matching TRBD1. The V segment lost 4 bases and the J segment 5 bases; nucleotides outside the gene matches: 8. Per germline, CDR1 SGDLS and CDR2 YYNGEE. There are 15 residues in the CDR3. CDR3 region: CASSTTTGGYETQYF. CDR3 bases: TGTGCCAGCAGCACCACGACAGGGGGCTATGAGACCCAGTACTTC.

This clonotype appeared many times. The chain combines TRBV7-2 with TRBJ2-7, with TRBD2 matching 11 bases. J lost 1 base, V lost 1 base, and 9 bases had no gene match. Germline CDR1 reads SGHTA; CDR2 reads FQGNSA. The CDR3 contains 18 residues. The CDR3 region is CASSLVASGGPISYEQYF. DNA for the CDR3: TGTGCCAGCAGCTTAGTCGCTAGCGGGGGGCCGATATCCTACGAGCAGTACTTC.

The chain carries TRBV15 and TRBJ2-5; D call uncertain. This CDR3 is 13 amino acids long. Germline-derived CDR1 and CDR2 are LNHNV and YYDKDF (reference sequence). V dropped 1 base and J dropped 5 bases, with 8 bases sitting between them. CDR3 amino acids: CATSRVSKETQYF. In DNA form, the CDR3 reads TGTGCCACCAGCAGAGTTTCGAAGGAGACCCAGTACTTC.

This clonotype came up many times. V gene TRBV5-1 combines with J gene TRBJ2-7; no reliable D call. Trimming removed 4 bases at V and 2 bases at J, with 16 bases between. Germline CDR1 and CDR2: SGHRS and YFSETQ. CDR3 size: 15 residues. The DNA for the CDR3 is TGCGCCAGCAGCGCCGGAAACGCCCAAGCCTACGAGCAGTACTTC. Its translation: CASSAGNAQAYEQYF.

This clonotype came up a few times. The rearrangement links TRBV20-1 to TRBJ2-7; D perhaps matches TRBD2 (5 bases). The end of the DNA fits TRBJ2-5 better, so the J call may be wrong. Germline loops: CDR1 DFQATT, CDR2 SNEGSKA (reference sequence). The length of the CDR3 is 13 residues. CDR3 residues: CSASLRGGQTQYF. The DNA for the CDR3 is TGCAGTGCTAGTTTACGGGGTGGCCAGACCCAGTACTTC.

Comment on this clonotype: A read error is possible here, since a much larger clone lies one base away. The V gene is TRBV29-1, the J gene TRBJ2-5; TRBD1 agrees at 8 bases. The tail of the sequence fits TRBJ2-7 better, so the J call may be wrong. Germline V gene data show CDR1 as SQVTM and CDR2 as ANQGSEA. The CDR3 has 13 residues. CDR3 region: CSVDRTGTSEQYF. CDR3 DNA: TGCAGCGTTGATAGGACAGGGACCTCCGAGCAGTACTTC.

This clonotype was seen repeatedly, ten times or more. The chain links TRBV28 to TRBJ2-7; 14 bases agree with TRBD2. Germline-derived CDR1 and CDR2 are MDHEN and SYDVKM. CDR3 length equals 15 residues. Trimming took 7 bases from V and 7 from J; bases not matched to a gene: 9. DNA of the CDR3: TGTGCCAGCAAATCGGGACTAGCGGGAGTGAGAGAGCAGTACTTC. Translation gives CASKSGLAGVREQYF. The whole variable domain, remainder taken from reference TRBV28 and TRBJ2-7, is DVKVTQSSRYLVKRTGEKVFLECVQDMDHENMFWYRQDPGLGLRLIYFSYDVKMKEKGDIPEGYSVSREKKERFSLILESASTNQTSMYLCASKSGLAGVREQYFGPGTRLTVT.

This chain joins TRBV6-2 or TRBV6-3 and TRBJ1-5; 7 bases align to TRBD1. Germline V gene sequence: CDR1 MNHEY, CDR2 SVGEGT. This CDR3 region has 18 residues. The trim removed 4 bases at V and 3 bases at J, leaving 15 bases unmatched. CDR3 sequence (DNA): TGTGCCAGCAGTTTACGAGGGGGACCACAGGGGACCAATCAGCCCCAGCATTTT. It specifies CASSLRGGPQGTNQPQHF.

This clonotype was picked up a small number of times. CDR3 nucleotides: TGCGCCAGCAGCTTTTCTCCGGGGAATTCACCCCTCCACTTT. This encodes CASSFSPGNSPLHF. The J gene is TRBJ1-6, the V gene TRBV5-1; D remains unclear. Per germline, CDR1 SGHRS and CDR2 YFSETQ. CDR3 size: 14 residues. Trimming took off 2 bases at V and 7 bases at J, with 10 bases between the two ends.

This clonotype was found a few times. The chain couples TRBV28 to TRBJ2-7; D not certain. Germline CDR1 MDHEN, CDR2 SYDVKM. V lost 4 bases and J lost 5, with 18 bases in between. CDR3 length: 15 residues. The CDR3 bases are TGTGCCAGCAGTTCCCAAGTTCGGGTGCCCCACGAGCAGTACTTC. Its translation: CASSSQVRVPHEQYF. Drawing the rest from reference TRBV28 and TRBJ2-7, the complete variable domain is DVKVTQSSRYLVKRTGEKVFLECVQDMDHENMFWYRQDPGLGLRLIYFSYDVKMKEKGDIPEGYSVSREKKERFSLILESASTNQTSMYLCASSSQVRVPHEQYFGPGTRLTVT.

Only a few counts were recorded for this clonotype. This chain uses TRBV20-1 with TRBJ2-7; 9 positions match TRBD2. The ends lost 6 bases at V and 1 base at J; junction bases unmatched: 7. CDR1 and CDR2 from the germline V gene are DFQATT and SNEGSKA (reference sequence). The CDR3 consists of 14 residues. The CDR3 spells CSAHGLARSYEQYF. The CDR3 DNA follows: TGCAGTGCCCACGGACTAGCGAGGTCCTACGAGCAGTACTTC.

This clonotype has just a few counts. The CDR3: CASSSKPTGLNTEAFF. CDR3 nucleotides: TGTGCCAGCAGTTCAAAACCAACAGGACTGAACACTGAAGCTTTCTTT. This chain uses TRBV27 with TRBJ1-1, with D maybe TRBD1 (5 bases). Per germline, CDR1 MNHEY and CDR2 SMNVEV (reference sequence). V was trimmed by 4 bases and J by 0 bases, leaving 15 bases between them. This CDR3 has 16 amino acids.

The rearrangement links TRBV14 to TRBJ1-1, with D possibly TRBD1 on 6 matching bases. Deletions cut 5 bases from V and 10 bases from J, with 14 bases between. CDR3 length: 12 amino acids. The V gene's germline CDR1 is SGHDN and CDR2 FVKESK. The CDR3 DNA reads TGTGCCAGCAGCGCGAACAGGGTTGGAGCTTTCTTT. It encodes CASSANRVGAFF.

To note about this clonotype: A much bigger clone sits one base away, suggesting this may be a read error. The chain links TRBV6-2 or TRBV6-3 to TRBJ2-7; 9 bases align to TRBD2. J was trimmed by 2 bases and V by 6 bases; bases with no gene match: 5. Germline loops: CDR1 MNHEY, CDR2 SVGEGT. The CDR3 runs 14 residues. Here the CDR3 DNA reads TGTGCCAGCAGGTACGGCGGGAGGGCCTACGAGCAGTACTTC. Translation: CASRYGGRAYEQYF.

This clonotype came up many times. Its ends do not fully match the called genes, so a read error is possible. J is TRBJ2-1 and V is TRBV7-7; 9 bases line up with TRBD2. Germline V gives CDR1 SSHAT, CDR2 FNYEAQ (reference sequence). CDR3 length equals 14 residues. The CDR3 DNA reads as TGTGCTAGCAGCCGCGGGACTAGCCCCAATGAGCAGTTCTTC. Protein: CASSRGTSPNEQFF.